This record looks at one T cell receptor beta chain sequence and its context. Its antigen is undetermined. This entry is derived from a study of shared clonotypes between healthy human individuals. Study information: Each donor's CD8 memory used one plate, CD8 naive two, each CD4 subset three.

V lost 7 bases and J 2 bases, leaving 12 bases between the germline ends. Germline CDR1 MDHEN, CDR2 SYDVKM. CDR3 length equals 14 residues. Splitting the CD4+ cells yielded a CD45RA+ naive subset and a CD45RA-negative memory subset. Study findings and constraints: In general, naive subsets displayed greater estimated richness than memory subsets did. The generation probabilities recorded for non-shared clonotypes fell below those of clonotypes shared by all four donors.

The method was immunoSEQ multiplex PCR; TCRdb's version includes in-frame clones alone and lacks a portion of them. The data show just over 2,000,000 clones, 90% to 95% seen once. The specimen was naive CD4+ T cells sorted from blood. Subset here: CD45RA+ positively selected. This TCR came from a man aged 18 to 35 in good health. The chain joins TRBV28 to TRBJ1-5; D is unresolved. This chain's CDR3 is CASTAAGGNQPQHF. Here the CDR3 DNA reads TGTGCCAGCACGGCAGCAGGAGGCAATCAGCCCCAGCATTTT.